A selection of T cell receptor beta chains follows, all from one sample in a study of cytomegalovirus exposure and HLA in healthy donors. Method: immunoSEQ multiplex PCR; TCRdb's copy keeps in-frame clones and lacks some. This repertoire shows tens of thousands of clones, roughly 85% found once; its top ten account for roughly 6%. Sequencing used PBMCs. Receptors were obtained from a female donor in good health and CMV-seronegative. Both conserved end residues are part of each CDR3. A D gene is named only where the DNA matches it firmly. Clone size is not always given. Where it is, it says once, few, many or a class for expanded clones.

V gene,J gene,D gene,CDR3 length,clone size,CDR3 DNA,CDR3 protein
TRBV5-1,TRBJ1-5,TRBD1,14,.,TGCGCCAGCAGCTTGGTAGGGGGCGACCAGCCCCAGCATTTT,CASSLVGGDQPQHF
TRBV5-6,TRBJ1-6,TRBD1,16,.,TGTGCCAGCAGCTCTGGACAGGGGGCGCGGGATTCACCCCTCCACTTT,CASSSGQGARDSPLHF
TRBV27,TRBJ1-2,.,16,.,TGTGCCAGCAGTTTATCACACCAGGGAGGTAACTATGGCTACACCTTC,CASSLSHQGGNYGYTF
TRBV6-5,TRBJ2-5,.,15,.,TGTGCCAGCAGTCCGTCGCGGCCAGCCTTGGAGACCCAGTACTTC,CASSPSRPALETQYF
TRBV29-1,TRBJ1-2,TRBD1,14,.,TGCAGCGTTGATAAAACAGGGGGCTCCCGCGGCTACACCTTC,CSVDKTGGSRGYTF
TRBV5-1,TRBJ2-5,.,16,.,TGCGCCAGCAGCTTGGGGGGGGGCGATCGGGCAGAGACCCAGTACTTC,CASSLGGGDRAETQYF
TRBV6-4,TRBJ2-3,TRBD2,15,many,TGTGCCAGCAGTGGCGGGACTAGCGGGGAAGATACGCAGTATTTT,CASSGGTSGEDTQYF
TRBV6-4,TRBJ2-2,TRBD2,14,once,TGTGCCAGCAGTGTCCTAGCGGACACCGGGGAGCTGTTTTTT,CASSVLADTGELFF
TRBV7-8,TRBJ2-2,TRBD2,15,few,TGTGCCAGCAGCTTATCTAGCGGGAGTGCCGGGGAGCTGTTTTTT,CASSLSSGSAGELFF
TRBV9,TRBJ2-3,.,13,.,TGTGCCAGCAGCGAGAATCCGGGGGATACGCAGTATTTT,CASSENPGDTQYF
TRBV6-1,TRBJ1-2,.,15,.,TGTGCCAGCACCCAACCGAGGAACCTGCACTATGGCTACACCTTC,CASTQPRNLHYGYTF
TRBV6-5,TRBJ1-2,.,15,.,TGTGCCAGCAGTTATTACGGACAACAGAACTATGGCTACACCTTC,CASSYYGQQNYGYTF
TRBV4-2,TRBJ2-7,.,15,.,TGTGCCAGCAGCCAAGGGACGGGACCGGGAGACCGACGGTACTTC,CASSQGTGPGDRRYF
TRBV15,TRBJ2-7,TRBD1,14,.,TGTGCCACCAGCCGATCGGGACAGGGGTCCGAGCAGTACTTC,CATSRSGQGSEQYF
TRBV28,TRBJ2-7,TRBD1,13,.,TGTGCCAGCAGACAGGGGTTTACCTACGAGCAGTACTTC,CASRQGFTYEQYF
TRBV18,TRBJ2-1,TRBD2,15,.,TGTGCCAGCTCACCACCTAGCGGGAGCCTCAATGAGCAGTTCTTC,CASSPPSGSLNEQFF
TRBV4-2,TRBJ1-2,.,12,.,TGTGCCAGCAGCCAAGGCCTCAGTGGCTACACCTTC,CASSQGLSGYTF
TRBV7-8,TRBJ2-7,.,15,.,TGTGCCAGCAGCTCCAACAGGGTGGGGGGGTACGAGCAGTACTTC,CASSSNRVGGYEQYF
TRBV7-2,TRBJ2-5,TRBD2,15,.,TGTGCCAGCAGCACTCTAGCGGGACGGTCGGAGACCCAGTACTTC,CASSTLAGRSETQYF
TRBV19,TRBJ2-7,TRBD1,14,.,TGTGCCAGTAGTATAGGCCAGGGGGCTTACGAGCAGTACTTC,CASSIGQGAYEQYF
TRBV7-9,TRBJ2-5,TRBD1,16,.,TGTGCCAGCAGCCCTCACTGGGACAGCCTCCAAGAGACCCAGTACTTC,CASSPHWDSLQETQYF
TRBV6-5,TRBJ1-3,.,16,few,TGTGCCAGCAGTTACTCGATTTCGGGATCTGGAAACACCATATATTTT,CASSYSISGSGNTIYF
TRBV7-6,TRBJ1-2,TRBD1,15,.,TGTGCCAGCAGCTTAACCGGGACAGGGGCTGATGGCTACACCTTC,CASSLTGTGADGYTF
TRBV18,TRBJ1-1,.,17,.,TGTGCCAGCTCGTCCACCGGGGCGGGGACGAGTGGCACTGAAGCTTTCTTT,CASSSTGAGTSGTEAFF
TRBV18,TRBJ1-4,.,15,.,TGTGCCAGCTCACCACGTGGAGGGGCTGATGAAAAACTGTTTTTT,CASSPRGGADEKLFF
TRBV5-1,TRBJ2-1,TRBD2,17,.,TGCGCCAGCAGCCCCTTGGGCGGGAGTGTAACCTACAATGAGCAGTTCTTC,CASSPLGGSVTYNEQFF
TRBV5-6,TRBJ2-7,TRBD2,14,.,TGTGCCAGCAAACCCGGCGGGAGCCTCTACGAGCAGTACTTC,CASKPGGSLYEQYF
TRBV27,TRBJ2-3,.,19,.,TGTGCCAGCAGCGATCCCTTAGAGGCCGGGACTTCTAGCACAGATACGCAGTATTTT,CASSDPLEAGTSSTDTQYF
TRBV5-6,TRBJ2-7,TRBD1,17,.,TGTGCCAGCAGCTCTACCTTCGGGGACAGGGCAGCCTACGAGCAGTACTTC,CASSSTFGDRAAYEQYF
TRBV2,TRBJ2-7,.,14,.,TGTGCCAGCAGTGAAGTGGGGAGCGCCTACGAGCAGTACTTC,CASSEVGSAYEQYF
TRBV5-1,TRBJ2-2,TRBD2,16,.,TGCGCCAGCAGCACCGGACTAGCAAGAGGCACCGGGGAGCTGTTTTTT,CASSTGLARGTGELFF
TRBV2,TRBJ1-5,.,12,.,TGTGCCAGCAGCAGGGGCAATCAGCCCCAGCATTTT,CASSRGNQPQHF
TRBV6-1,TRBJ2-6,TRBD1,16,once,TGTGCCAGCAGTGGACAGGGAATCTCTGGGGCCAACGTCCTGACTTTC,CASSGQGISGANVLTF
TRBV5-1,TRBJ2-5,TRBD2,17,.,TGCGCCAGCAGCTTGTTTGGGTTAACGGGGGGACAAGAGACCCAGTACTTC,CASSLFGLTGGQETQYF
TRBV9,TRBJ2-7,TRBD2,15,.,TGTGCCAGCAGCGTAGTCTGGGAGGGCCGTGACGAGCAGTACTTC,CASSVVWEGRDEQYF
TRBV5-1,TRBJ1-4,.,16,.,TGCGCCAGCAGCTTGATTGAAGGGGGTGCTAATGAAAAACTGTTTTTT,CASSLIEGGANEKLFF
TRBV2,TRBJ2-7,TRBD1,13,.,TGTGCCTCCGTGGGGACAGGGTTATACGAGCAGTACTTC,CASVGTGLYEQYF
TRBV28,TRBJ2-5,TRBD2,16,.,TGTGCCAGCAGTCCCCGTGGTAGCGGGAGTCTGGTGACCCAGTACTTC,CASSPRGSGSLVTQYF
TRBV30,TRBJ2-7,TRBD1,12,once,TGTGCCTGGCAGGGGGACGTCTACGAGCAGTACTTC,CAWQGDVYEQYF
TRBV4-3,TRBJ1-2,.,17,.,TGCGCCAGCAGCCAAGACCCCCAACCGACACCCAACTATGGCTACACCTTC,CASSQDPQPTPNYGYTF
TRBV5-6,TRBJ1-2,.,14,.,TGTGCCAGCAGCTTGTACAGGTCCCACTATGGCTACACCTTC,CASSLYRSHYGYTF
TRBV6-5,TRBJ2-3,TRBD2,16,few,TGTGCCAGCAGTTACACCCGACTAGCGGGAGGAGATACGCAGTATTTT,CASSYTRLAGGDTQYF
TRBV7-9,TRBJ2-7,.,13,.,TGTGCCAGCAGCCGGGCAGGGACTTACGAGCAGTACTTC,CASSRAGTYEQYF
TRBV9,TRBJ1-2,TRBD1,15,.,TGTGCCAGCAGCGGACAGGGGATAGGAGTAGGTGGCTACACCTTC,CASSGQGIGVGGYTF
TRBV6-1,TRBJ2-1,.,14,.,TGTGCCAGCAGTGAAGTAGGAGGGAACAATGAGCAGTTCTTC,CASSEVGGNNEQFF
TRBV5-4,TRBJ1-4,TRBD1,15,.,TGTGCCAGCAGCCTAAACAGGGGGACTAATGAAAAACTGTTTTTT,CASSLNRGTNEKLFF
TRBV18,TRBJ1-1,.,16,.,TGTGCCAGCTCACGCGGGACCAATCAAGGGGACACTGAAGCTTTCTTT,CASSRGTNQGDTEAFF
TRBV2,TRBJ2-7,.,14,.,TGTGCCAGCAGTGCTAGGCCTTCGTCCTACGAGCAGTACTTC,CASSARPSSYEQYF
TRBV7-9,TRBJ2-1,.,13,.,TGTGCCAGCAGTCACCCACGGCGGCGGGAGCAGTTCTTC,CASSHPRRREQFF
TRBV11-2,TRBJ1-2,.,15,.,TGTGCCAGCAGCTTAGGATTGACAGCTAACTATGGCTACACCTTC,CASSLGLTANYGYTF
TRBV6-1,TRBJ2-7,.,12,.,TGTGCCAGCAGCCGGGGGGACACCAGGCAGTACTTC,CASSRGDTRQYF
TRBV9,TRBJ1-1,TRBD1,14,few,TGTGCCAGCAGCCCGACAGGGGGCCTCGATGAAGCTTTCTTT,CASSPTGGLDEAFF
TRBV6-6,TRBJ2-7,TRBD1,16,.,TGTGCCAGCAGTCACCTGGGACAGGAGGCTGCCTACGAGCAGTACTTC,CASSHLGQEAAYEQYF
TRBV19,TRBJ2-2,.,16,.,TGTGCCAGTAGTTCCTCCGGGGGGACACACACCGGGGAGCTGTTTTTT,CASSSSGGTHTGELFF
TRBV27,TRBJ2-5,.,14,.,TGTGCCAGCAGTTTAGCCGGGGAGGAAGGGACCCAGTACTTC,CASSLAGEEGTQYF
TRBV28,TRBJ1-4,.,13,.,TGTGCCAGCAGTCGACAGGCGCTAGGGAAACTGTTTTTT,CASSRQALGKLFF
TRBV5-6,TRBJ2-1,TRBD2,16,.,TGTGCCAGCAGCGGTACGACTAGCGGGATAGTAAATGAGCAGTTCTTC,CASSGTTSGIVNEQFF